One sample yielded the 9 T cell receptor beta chains listed below, sequenced in a study of shared clonotypes between healthy human individuals. Clones were sequenced by immunoSEQ multiplex PCR, and TCRdb holds only the in-frame ones, with some missing. The data hold more than 2 million clones, with about 94% observed a single time. Specimen: naive CD4+ T cells sorted from blood. The subset denotes: CD45RA+ positively selected. These TCRs come from a man aged 18 to 30 in good health.

With regard to this clone: This CDR3 is also generated by other DNA sequences in the sample. The chain combines TRBV10-2 with TRBJ2-3; D not resolved. V lost 4 bases and J 0 bases, leaving 5 bases between the germline ends. The germline gives CDR1 WSHSY, CDR2 SAAADI. The CDR3 sequence is 13 residues long. DNA of the CDR3: TGCGCCAGCAGTGTCCGAAGCACAGATACGCAGTATTTT. Translated, it gives CASSVRSTDTQYF.

The chain couples TRBV7-6 to TRBJ2-1; 10 bases map to TRBD2. CDR1 is SGHVS, CDR2 FNYEAQ, per germline. With 5 bases clipped from V and 0 bases from J, the junction kept 4 bases outside the gene matches. The CDR3 loop spans 16 amino acids. For the CDR3, the DNA is TGTGCCAGCAGCGCTAGCGGGAGTACCTCCTACAATGAGCAGTTCTTC. It specifies CASSASGSTSYNEQFF.

This sequence joins TRBV18 and TRBJ2-2; D not certain. V lost 2 bases and J lost 0, with 7 bases in between. CDR1 is KGHSH and CDR2 is LQKENI in the germline V gene. The CDR3 extends over 15 amino acids. The CDR3 loop reads CASSPTAPNTGELFF. The CDR3 DNA reads TGTGCCAGCTCACCAACAGCCCCGAACACCGGGGAGCTGTTTTTT.

The chain joins TRBV4-1 to TRBJ1-5; D gene unclear. Germline V lookup: CDR1 MGHRA, CDR2 YSYEKL. The CDR3 contains 16 residues. Deletions cut 1 base from V and 2 bases from J, with 12 bases between. The CDR3 coding sequence is TGCGCCAGCAGCCAAGGCGGCCCCGGGGGCAATCAGCCCCAGCATTTT. Protein: CASSQGGPGGNQPQHF.

The rearrangement uses TRBV5-1 and TRBJ1-2; perhaps TRBD1 as D (5 bases). CDR1 and CDR2 from the germline V gene are SGHRS and YFSETQ. The V end lost 6 bases, the J end lost 0 bases, and 12 bases lay between the germline ends. The CDR3 sequence is 14 residues long. In DNA form, the CDR3 reads TGCGCCAGCAACCACGGGGGATCTAACTATGGCTACACCTTC. Translating it yields CASNHGGSNYGYTF. The full variable domain, completed using reference TRBV5-1 and TRBJ1-2, is KAGVTQTPRYLIKTRGQQVTLSCSPISGHRSVSWYQQTPGQGLQFLFEYFSETQRNKGNFPGRFSGRQFSNSRSEMNVSTLELGDSALYLCASNHGGSNYGYTFGSGTRLTVV.

This chain uses TRBV27 with TRBJ2-2, with 9 bases that match TRBD1. Germline assignment: CDR1 MNHEY and CDR2 SMNVEV (reference sequence). Germline trimming cut 5 bases from V and 3 bases from J; bases unmatched to any gene: 7. This CDR3 has 16 amino acids. The CDR3: CASSIYRGPDTGELFF. The DNA for the CDR3 is TGTGCCAGCAGTATCTACAGGGGGCCGGACACCGGGGAGCTGTTTTTT.

The chain employs TRBV6-6 and TRBJ1-1, with a tentative D call TRBD1 (5 bases). V lost 0 bases and J lost 0, with 11 bases in between. The CDR3 contains 16 residues. Germline V lookup: CDR1 MNHNY, CDR2 SVGAGI (reference sequence). This CDR3 reads CASSYSGGTMNTEAFF. CDR3 nucleotide sequence: TGTGCCAGCAGTTACTCGGGGGGAACAATGAACACTGAAGCTTTCTTT.

The rearrangement joins TRBV7-2 to TRBJ2-2; 7 bases match TRBD2. V dropped 6 bases and J dropped 5; count of bases not matched to a gene: 3. CDR1 and CDR2 (germline): SGHTA, FQGNSA. This CDR3 contains 13 residues. The CDR3 sequence is CASSHGGTGELFF. The DNA for the CDR3 is TGTGCCAGCAGTCACGGGGGGACCGGGGAGCTGTTTTTT.

The chain couples TRBV19 to TRBJ1-4; weak D call: TRBD1 (5 bases). Trimming removed 3 bases at V and 5 bases at J, with 13 bases between. Germline V CDR1 and CDR2: LNHDA, SQIVND (reference sequence). The CDR3 has 15 residues. The CDR3 bases are TGTGCCAGTAGTATCGACCCTGGGGCGAATGAAAAACTGTTTTTT. Its translation: CASSIDPGANEKLFF.